These 30 T cell receptor beta chains came from one sample sequenced in a study of cytomegalovirus exposure and HLA in healthy donors (dated by TCRdb to the late 2010s). The method behind the library was the immunoSEQ multiplex PCR assay. A mixture of 60 forward primers for TCR Vbeta segments and 13 reverse primers for TCR Jbeta segments was used in the multiplex PCR. Here the immuneACCESS table is served through TCRdb, limited to in-frame sequences with V and J called. Missing clones are a known gap in these copies; in checked studies unresolved V genes cover under half, and the rest lacks a known reason. Within this sample are fewer than 250,000 clones, with about 69% of them counted one time only. The ten top clones hold 4.5% to 5.5% of the sample. Sequenced sample: PBMCs. The source is a man younger than 45 in good health and CMV-seropositive.

CDR3 coding DNA: TGTGCCAGCAGCTCCTCCCCCTTTGACAGGGGCGAGCAGTACTTC. Translating gives CASSSSPFDRGEQYF. The rearrangement joins TRBV7-2 to TRBJ2-7; TRBD1 aligns across 8 bases. V lost 4 bases and J lost 6; bases outside the gene matches: 11. Germline V gene data show CDR1 as SGHTA and CDR2 as FQGNSA. This CDR3 is built from 15 residues. The whole variable domain, filled in from reference TRBV7-2 and TRBJ2-7, reads GAGVSQSPSNKVTEKGKDVELRCDPISGHTALYWYRQSLGQGLEFLIYFQGNSAPDKSGLPSDRFSAERTGGSVSTLTIQRTQQEDSAVYLCASSSSPFDRGEQYFGPGTRLTVT.

This rearrangement joins TRBV5-1 to TRBJ2-7, with TRBD2 matching over 13 bases. CDR1 and CDR2 from the germline V gene are SGHRS and YFSETQ. The CDR3 has 14 amino acids. After removal of 3 bases from V and 5 bases from J, the junction contained 2 bases not matched to a gene. The CDR3 DNA reads as TGCGCCAGCAGCTGGGGGACTAGCGGGAACGAGCAGTACTTC. The encoded protein is CASSWGTSGNEQYF.

V is TRBV7-2 and J is TRBJ2-7; TRBD2 matches at 13 bases. The V and J ends lost 6 bases and 3 bases, in that order; junction bases with no gene match: 5. Germline assignment: CDR1 SGHTA and CDR2 FQGNSA. The CDR3 consists of 15 residues. This CDR3 is CASRQLAGGIYEQYF. The CDR3 region has the DNA TGTGCCAGCAGACAACTAGCGGGGGGGATCTACGAGCAGTACTTC.

This rearrangement joins TRBV2 to TRBJ1-3; TRBD1 matches 8 bases. Per germline, CDR1 SNHLY and CDR2 FYNNEI. V shed 2 bases and J 4 bases; nucleotides not matched to a gene: 4. The CDR3 extends over 15 amino acids. CDR3 coding DNA: TGTGCCAGCAGTGAACGGACAGGGCCCGGAAACACCATATATTTT. It encodes CASSERTGPGNTIYF.

As DNA, the CDR3 is TGTGCCAGCAGCCCCGACAGGGGGCATGGCTACACCTTC. Protein product: CASSPDRGHGYTF. The rearrangement joins TRBV7-8 to TRBJ1-2; 10 positions agree with TRBD1. Germline V lookup: CDR1 SGHVS, CDR2 FQNEAQ. The trim removed 5 bases at V and 6 bases at J, leaving 3 bases unmatched. The CDR3 has 13 residues.

The V gene is TRBV7-9, the J gene TRBJ2-7; weak D call: TRBD1 (6 bases). Germline values: CDR1 SEHNR, CDR2 FQNEAQ (reference sequence). CDR3 length: 13 residues. The V end lost 6 bases, the J end lost 0 bases, and 9 bases lay between the germline ends. The CDR3: CASRPDSSYEQYF. CDR3 coding DNA: TGTGCCAGCAGGCCGGACAGCTCCTACGAGCAGTACTTC.

The gene calls are TRBV28 and TRBJ1-1; 7 bases align to TRBD1. This CDR3 has 14 residues. Germline V gives CDR1 MDHEN, CDR2 SYDVKM. V lost 6 bases, J lost 4 bases, and 8 bases stayed unmatched. The CDR3 loop reads CASRPPGTVTEAFF. For the CDR3, the DNA is TGTGCCAGCAGACCTCCCGGGACAGTCACTGAAGCTTTCTTT. Using reference TRBV28 and TRBJ1-1 for the parts outside the CDR3, the full variable domain is DVKVTQSSRYLVKRTGEKVFLECVQDMDHENMFWYRQDPGLGLRLIYFSYDVKMKEKGDIPEGYSVSREKKERFSLILESASTNQTSMYLCASRPPGTVTEAFFGQGTRLTVV.

This clone was detected a few times. The V and J genes are TRBV6-1 and TRBJ2-7; D perhaps matches TRBD1 (5 bases). CDR1 MNHNS and CDR2 SASEGT come from the germline V gene. The CDR3 spans 13 residues. V was pared by 4 bases and J by 0 bases, with 7 bases between. The CDR3 sequence: CASSGGRSYEQYF. The CDR3 coding sequence is TGTGCCAGCAGTGGGGGCCGCTCCTACGAGCAGTACTTC.

This clone has a handful of counts. This chain uses TRBV28 with TRBJ2-7; TRBD2 matches 10 bases. V lost 2 bases, J lost 7 bases, and 8 bases stayed unmatched. The CDR3 covers 15 residues. Germline CDR1 MDHEN, CDR2 SYDVKM. The CDR3 spells CASSLQLAGNGEQYF. CDR3 nucleotides: TGTGCCAGCAGTTTACAACTAGCGGGAAATGGAGAGCAGTACTTC.

V usage is TRBV13 and J usage is TRBJ2-4, with 8 bases lining up with TRBD1. V lost 1 base to trimming and J lost 7 bases; unmatched junction nucleotides: 6. The germline gives CDR1 PRHDT, CDR2 FYEKMQ (reference sequence). The CDR3 length is 15 residues. In nucleotides, the CDR3 is TGTGCCAGCAGCTTAGAGGGCAGGGGGCCGAACATTCAGTACTTC. It specifies CASSLEGRGPNIQYF.

The rearrangement joins TRBV15 to TRBJ1-1, with a tentative D call TRBD1 (5 bases). The length of the CDR3 is 14 residues. Germline V gives CDR1 LNHNV, CDR2 YYDKDF (reference sequence). Trimming removed 1 base from V and 0 bases from J, with 6 bases in between. The CDR3 region is CATSRGGVNTEAFF. DNA for the CDR3: TGTGCCACCAGCAGAGGGGGGGTGAACACTGAAGCTTTCTTT.

The V and J genes are TRBV6-5 and TRBJ2-5; TRBD1 matches 7 bases. The CDR3 totals 15 residues. Germline CDR1 and CDR2: MNHEY and SVGAGI. The V and J ends lost 6 bases and 5 bases, in that order; junction bases with no gene match: 12. CDR3 nucleotide sequence: TGTGCCAGCAGACCCGACAGGGTACGCTATGAGACCCAGTACTTC. It codes for CASRPDRVRYETQYF.

Written as DNA, the CDR3 is TGTGCCAGCAGCTTGGGCAGGGGATGGTTAGATACGCAGTATTTT. Protein: CASSLGRGWLDTQYF. The chain has TRBV7-3 and TRBJ2-3; D might be TRBD1 (6 bases). The CDR3 has 15 amino acids. V dropped 3 bases and J dropped 5 bases, with 15 bases sitting between them. Germline V CDR1 and CDR2: SGHTA, FQGTGA. Full variable domain (rest looked up from reference TRBV7-3 and TRBJ2-3): GAGVSQTPSNKVTEKGKYVELRCDPISGHTALYWYRQSLGQGPEFLIYFQGTGAADDSGLPNDRFFAVRPEGSVSTLKIQRTERGDSAVYLCASSLGRGWLDTQYFGPGTRLTVL.

This chain joins TRBV14 and TRBJ2-5, with 11 bases fitting TRBD1. After removal of 3 bases from V and 5 bases from J, the junction contained 5 bases not matched to a gene. CDR1 and CDR2 from the germline V gene are SGHDN and FVKESK. The CDR3 length is 15 residues. CDR3 in amino acids: CASSQRTGGLETQYF. The DNA for the CDR3 is TGTGCCAGCAGCCAGCGGACAGGGGGCTTGGAGACCCAGTACTTC.

This chain links TRBV5-1 with TRBJ2-7; weak D call: TRBD1 (6 bases). The CDR3 length is 17 residues. The V and J ends lost 2 bases and 4 bases respectively, with 22 bases between them. CDR1 is SGHRS, CDR2 YFSETQ, per germline. The CDR3 spells CASSFPLGAGRKYEQYF. Here the CDR3 DNA reads TGCGCCAGCAGCTTCCCGCTGGGGGCAGGTAGGAAATACGAGCAGTACTTC.

This clone was seen more than once but under ten times. This rearrangement joins TRBV4-3 to TRBJ2-1; 9 bases align to TRBD2. Germline CDR1 and CDR2: LGHNA and YSLEER. The CDR3 totals 16 residues. V gave up 0 bases and J gave up 9 bases; unmatched junction bases: 9. Written as DNA, the CDR3 is TGCGCCAGCAGCCAAGACCCGGCGGGAGGGCGGGGTGAGCAGTTCTTC. Amino acid sequence: CASSQDPAGGRGEQFF.

This clone was seen a handful of times. V gene TRBV6-5 combines with J gene TRBJ1-4, with a possible D match to TRBD1 (6 bases). Trimming removed 2 bases at V and 3 bases at J, with 10 bases between. Germline V gene sequence: CDR1 MNHEY, CDR2 SVGAGI. This CDR3 is 15 amino acids long. The CDR3 protein is CASSYLGASNEKLFF. The DNA of the CDR3 is TGTGCCAGCAGTTACCTGGGGGCCTCTAATGAAAAACTGTTTTTT.

The chain uses TRBV29-1 and TRBJ1-1; D perhaps matches TRBD1 (6 bases). Germline CDR1 is SQVTM and CDR2 is ANQGSEA. Trimming took off 4 bases at V and 5 bases at J, with 8 bases between the two ends. The CDR3 is 11 residues long. The CDR3 bases are TGCAGCGTTGTAAGGGGGACTGAAGCTTTCTTT. This sequence encodes CSVVRGTEAFF.

V and J are TRBV4-2 and TRBJ1-2; 7 nucleotides agree with TRBD1. The trim removed 1 base at V and 4 bases at J, leaving 9 bases unmatched. Germline-derived CDR1 and CDR2 are LGHNA and YNFKEQ. The CDR3 is 16 amino acids. The CDR3: CASSQASGTDLYGYTF. Written as DNA, the CDR3 is TGTGCCAGCAGCCAAGCCTCCGGGACAGATCTCTATGGCTACACCTTC.

The genes are TRBV13 and TRBJ2-4, with 9 bases matching TRBD1. V was clipped by 5 bases and J by 6 bases; unmatched bases: 8. Germline V gives CDR1 PRHDT, CDR2 FYEKMQ (reference sequence). The CDR3 is 15 residues long. This CDR3 reads CASSPGPGQGNIQYF. CDR3 nucleotides: TGTGCCAGCAGCCCTGGGCCGGGACAGGGAAACATTCAGTACTTC.

This CDR3 is CASMSSTGNTIYF. The CDR3 DNA reads as TGTGCCAGCATGTCTAGTACTGGAAACACCATATATTTT. This sequence joins TRBV28 and TRBJ1-3, with D hard to call. Germline CDR1 MDHEN, CDR2 SYDVKM. The CDR3 length is 13 residues. Trimming pared 7 bases from V and 2 bases from J, leaving 9 bases between.

Details on this clone: The same CDR3 also results from other DNA sequences found in this sample. V is TRBV11-2 and J is TRBJ2-7, with 8 bases aligning to TRBD1. The J segment lost 2 bases and the V segment lost 6 bases, leaving 12 bases of the junction unmatched. The germline gives CDR1 SGHAT, CDR2 FQNNGV. This CDR3 is 16 amino acids long. The CDR3 DNA reads TGTGCCAGCAGGACACTGTCGGGACAGGCCGCCTACGAGCAGTACTTC. Its translation is CASRTLSGQAAYEQYF.

J is TRBJ2-2 and V is TRBV9; the D gene is possibly TRBD1 (6 bases). There are 15 residues in the CDR3. The V and J ends lost 3 bases and 8 bases respectively, with 17 bases between them. CDR1 and CDR2 from the germline V gene are SGDLS and YYNGEE. CDR3 loop: CASSEAQGRMGELFF. CDR3 bases: TGTGCCAGCAGCGAGGCACAGGGCCGTATGGGGGAGCTGTTTTTT.

The genes are TRBV5-1 and TRBJ2-2; 7 bases align to TRBD1. Germline loops: CDR1 SGHRS, CDR2 YFSETQ. V gave up 4 bases and J gave up 4 bases; unmatched junction bases: 7. The CDR3 loop spans 15 amino acids. The CDR3 DNA follows: TGCGCCAGCAGCATCCGGGACAGTGGCACCGGGGAGCTGTTTTTT. Translated, it gives CASSIRDSGTGELFF.

This chain joins TRBV6-1 and TRBJ1-2; the match to TRBD1 covers 7 bases. The CDR3 has 11 residues. J was trimmed by 7 bases and V by 6 bases; bases with no gene match: 2. CDR1 is MNHNS, CDR2 SASEGT, per germline. The CDR3 is CASSRQGGYTF. DNA for the CDR3: TGTGCCAGCAGCCGACAGGGTGGCTACACCTTC.

The genes are TRBV27 and TRBJ1-1; D perhaps matches TRBD1 (6 bases). Looked up from germline, CDR1 is MNHEY and CDR2 is SMNVEV (reference sequence). The CDR3 is 15 amino acids. Between the trimmed V and J ends, which lost 0 bases and 1 base, there was a span of 9 bases. CDR3 nucleotide sequence: TGTGCCAGCAGTTTATCGTGGGGGCGGAACACTGAAGCTTTCTTT. As protein: CASSLSWGRNTEAFF.

This clone was seen a few times. The V and J genes are TRBV7-8 and TRBJ1-4, with 9 bases that match TRBD1. The V gene end was trimmed by 5 bases and the J gene end by 8 bases; junction bases not matched to a gene: 15. Germline values: CDR1 SGHVS, CDR2 FQNEAQ. CDR3 length: 17 amino acids. The CDR3 loop is CASSPRGGTGIREKLFF. CDR3 in DNA: TGTGCCAGCAGCCCGAGGGGAGGGACAGGGATTAGGGAAAAACTGTTTTTT.

In regard to this clone: The conserved phenylalanine or tryptophan is not found at the CDR3 terminus, so this likely reflects a read error. This chain joins TRBV6-5 and TRBJ1-1; TRBD1 might be the D (5 bases). Germline V lookup: CDR1 MNHEY, CDR2 SVGAGI. CDR3 length: 12 amino acids. Trimming pared 6 bases from V and 8 bases from J, leaving 13 bases between. CDR3 bases: TGTGCCAGCAGGAACGACAGAAGAGAAGCTTTCCTT. Translated, it gives CASRNDRREAFL.

The V and J genes are TRBV7-2 and TRBJ2-1; 11 bases agree with TRBD2. V lost 5 bases, J lost 4 bases, and 4 bases stayed unmatched. Per germline, CDR1 SGHTA and CDR2 FQGNSA. The CDR3 extends over 15 amino acids. CDR3 in amino acids: CASSASGGTYNEQFF. DNA for the CDR3: TGTGCCAGCAGCGCTAGCGGGGGGACATACAATGAGCAGTTCTTC.

The J gene is TRBJ2-5, the V gene TRBV19; the match to TRBD2 covers 7 bases. V gave up 5 bases and J gave up 4 bases; unmatched junction bases: 10. The CDR3 is 15 amino acids. Germline V gives CDR1 LNHDA, CDR2 SQIVND (reference sequence). CDR3 bases: TGTGCCAGTAGTCCCGGGGGAGTAGCGGGAGAGACCCAGTACTTC. Translated: CASSPGGVAGETQYF.